Below are 30 T cell receptor beta chains sequenced from a single sample in a study of blood T cells in healthy people across ages. Using a J-beta primer mix together with a sample-barcoded 5' primer, a second PCR was run for about 6 to 11 cycles. TCRdb reanalysed the 5' RACE reads using MiXCR and keeps one entry per CDR3 protein. The sample records 750,000 or so distinct CDR3 sequences, 20% to 30% being singletons. This same sample was also part of a study on T cells of mothers and their children.

The sequenced material came from blood. The receptors were gathered from a boy aged 10-17 years in good health.

This chain connects TRBV7-3 to TRBJ2-5; TRBD2 agrees at 7 bases. The CDR3 has 13 amino acids. CDR1 and CDR2 (germline): SGHTA, FQGTGA. The trim removed 9 bases at V and 11 bases at J, leaving 15 bases unmatched. The CDR3 DNA reads TGTGCCAGTAGGGGAGCGGGAAGTATGGAGCAGTACTTC. Protein product: CASRGAGSMEQYF.

The V gene is TRBV28, the J gene TRBJ2-5; D gene unclear. Trimming left V 6 bases short and J 2 bases short, with 16 bases between. The germline V gene encodes CDR1 MDHEN and CDR2 SYDVKM. The CDR3 totals 15 residues. Here the CDR3 DNA reads TGTGCCAGCAGGTCCTCAGCCAAGGGTCAAGAGACCCAGTACTTC. Translated, it gives CASRSSAKGQETQYF. The full variable domain, its missing parts supplied by reference TRBV28 and TRBJ2-5, is DVKVTQSSRYLVKRTGEKVFLECVQDMDHENMFWYRQDPGLGLRLIYFSYDVKMKEKGDIPEGYSVSREKKERFSLILESASTNQTSMYLCASRSSAKGQETQYFGPGTRLLVL.

This clonotype was seen more than once but under ten times. The chain recombines TRBV24-1 with TRBJ2-7; 9 bases match TRBD2. Germline V gene lookup returns CDR1 KGHDR and CDR2 SFDVKD. The CDR3 sequence is 18 residues long. V shed 1 base and J 4 bases; nucleotides not matched to a gene: 13. The CDR3 DNA sequence: TGTGCCACCAGTGATTTATGGCTAGCGGGAAGAGAGTTTTACGAGCAGTACTTC. Translated, it gives CATSDLWLAGREFYEQYF.

The chain is built from TRBV27 and TRBJ1-1; possible D gene TRBD1, 5 bases. Germline V gene lookup returns CDR1 MNHEY and CDR2 SMNVEV (reference sequence). The CDR3 is 15 amino acids. Trimming left V 1 base short and J 4 bases short, with 13 bases between. The CDR3 DNA reads as TGTGCCAGCAGTTTATACCCAGGGTCTATCACTGAAGCTTTCTTT. Amino acids: CASSLYPGSITEAFF.

This chain uses TRBV24-1 with TRBJ1-2; D is undetermined. The CDR3 extends over 13 amino acids. Trimming removed 5 bases from V and 8 bases from J, with 14 bases in between. Germline CDR1 is KGHDR and CDR2 is SFDVKD. The CDR3 loop reads CATSGTNRPGYTF. Written as DNA, the CDR3 is TGTGCCACCAGTGGTACGAATCGTCCGGGCTACACCTTC.

At least ten counts were recorded for this clonotype. This rearrangement joins TRBV14 to TRBJ2-5; D remains unclear. Germline CDR1 is SGHDN and CDR2 is FVKESK. Trimming removed 1 base at V and 5 bases at J, with 11 bases between. This CDR3 spans 14 amino acids. In nucleotides, the CDR3 is TGTGCCAGCAGCCAAGGACTCAATCGGGAGACCCAGTACTTC. Protein sequence: CASSQGLNRETQYF.

The chain combines TRBV7-2 with TRBJ2-5; D remains ambiguous. CDR1 and CDR2 (germline): SGHTA, FQGNSA. Trimming cost V 1 base and J 5 bases, with 14 bases left between them. CDR3 length: 15 residues. The CDR3 DNA reads TGTGCCAGCAGCTTAGGATCTGTTCCCCAGGAGACCCAGTACTTC. Its translation is CASSLGSVPQETQYF.

This clonotype was counted between two and nine times. V usage is TRBV7-2 and J usage is TRBJ2-7; 7 bases line up with TRBD2. The CDR3 runs to 14 residues. Germline-derived CDR1 and CDR2 are SGHTA and FQGNSA. After removal of 5 bases from V and 1 base from J, the junction contained 5 bases not matched to a gene. In DNA form, the CDR3 reads TGTGCCAGCAGCCAACCTAGCGGATCCTACGAGCAGTACTTC. Its protein is CASSQPSGSYEQYF.

This chain joins TRBV29-1 and TRBJ2-6; 8 bases match TRBD1. From germline, CDR1 is SQVTM and CDR2 ANQGSEA. V lost 7 bases, J lost 3 bases, and 14 bases stayed unmatched. The CDR3 spans 17 residues. The CDR3 reads CSAAIEQGAFGANVLTF. The CDR3 DNA reads TGCAGCGCCGCGATCGAGCAGGGGGCTTTTGGGGCCAACGTCCTGACTTTC.

V gene TRBV5-1 combines with J gene TRBJ2-5; 8 nucleotides agree with TRBD2. Germline CDR1 SGHRS, CDR2 YFSETQ. With 3 bases clipped from V and 6 bases from J, the junction kept 13 bases outside the gene matches. The CDR3 loop spans 16 amino acids. The CDR3 sequence: CASSSGASGGRKTQYF. The CDR3 region has the DNA TGCGCCAGCAGCTCTGGGGCCAGCGGGGGCAGGAAGACCCAGTACTTC.

In this sample, this clonotype turned up a few times. The chain joins TRBV5-1 to TRBJ2-1, with 9 bases matching TRBD2. CDR1 SGHRS and CDR2 YFSETQ come from the germline V gene. CDR3 length: 17 residues. The trim removed 0 bases at V and 8 bases at J, leaving 12 bases unmatched. Here the CDR3 reads CASSLVGGTSSADEQFF. The CDR3 DNA sequence: TGCGCCAGCAGCTTGGTGGGCGGGACTAGCAGTGCGGATGAGCAGTTCTTC. The full variable domain, rest sourced from reference TRBV5-1 and TRBJ2-1, is KAGVTQTPRYLIKTRGQQVTLSCSPISGHRSVSWYQQTPGQGLQFLFEYFSETQRNKGNFPGRFSGRQFSNSRSEMNVSTLELGDSALYLCASSLVGGTSSADEQFFGPGTRLTVL.

A word on this clonotype: The germline gene is not matched at one end of the junction; a read error may be the cause. The chain couples TRBV6-4 to TRBJ2-7, with D uncertain. Germline loops: CDR1 MRHNA, CDR2 SNTAGT. CDR3 length equals 15 residues. The CDR3 DNA follows: TGTGCCACCAGTGAAATCCGTACCAGCTCCTACGAGCAGTACTTC. Encoded protein: CATSEIRTSSYEQYF.

The chain employs TRBV2 and TRBJ1-5; perhaps TRBD1 as D (6 bases). Germline V gene sequence: CDR1 SNHLY, CDR2 FYNNEI. The CDR3 length is 14 residues. V was cut by 3 bases and J by 6 bases, with 12 bases left in between. CDR3 region: CASSDGRGGQPQHF. CDR3 coding DNA: TGTGCCAGCAGTGACGGCAGGGGAGGTCAGCCCCAGCATTTT.

This clonotype was observed a handful of times. The V and J genes are TRBV20-1 and TRBJ2-1, with unresolved D. V lost 6 bases to trimming and J lost 2 bases, with 11 bases between them. Germline loops: CDR1 DFQATT, CDR2 SNEGSKA (reference sequence). This CDR3 comprises 13 residues. CDR3 sequence: CSALADAYNEQFF. In DNA, the CDR3 is TGCAGTGCCCTCGCAGATGCCTACAATGAGCAGTTCTTC.

This clonotype showed up many times. CDR3 region: CASSPIGNTEAFF. CDR3 coding DNA: TGTGCCAGCAGCCCAATAGGGAACACTGAAGCTTTCTTT. The J gene is TRBJ1-1, the V gene TRBV12-3 or TRBV12-4; unclear D gene. Trimming removed 6 bases at V and 1 base at J, with 9 bases between. This CDR3 spans 13 amino acids.

V gene TRBV7-8 combines with J gene TRBJ2-1, with TRBD1 as a possible D gene (6 bases). TRBJ2-7 explains the end of the DNA better; the J call may be wrong. CDR1 SGHVS and CDR2 FQNEAQ come from the germline V gene. The CDR3 length is 14 residues. CDR3 bases: TGTGCCAGCAGCTTATTATCGACAGGCGGCGAGCAGTACTTC. Translating gives CASSLLSTGGEQYF.

The rearrangement joins TRBV12-3 or TRBV12-4 to TRBJ1-1; the D gene is possibly TRBD1 (5 bases). CDR3 length: 15 amino acids. The ends were cut back, 2 bases at V and 5 bases at J, with 15 bases in the middle. The CDR3 DNA reads as TGTGCCAGCAGTTTAAGGGTCTGGGGGAGTACTGAAGCTTTCTTT. Its translation is CASSLRVWGSTEAFF.

This clonotype was seen just once. The genes are TRBV6-5 and TRBJ2-3; D unclear. This CDR3 has 14 amino acids. The ends were cut back, 2 bases at V and 1 base at J, with 7 bases in the middle. The germline V gene encodes CDR1 MNHEY and CDR2 SVGAGI. This CDR3 reads CASSYADRTDTQYF. The CDR3 DNA sequence: TGTGCCAGCAGTTACGCTGATCGCACAGATACGCAGTATTTT.

This sequence joins TRBV25-1 and TRBJ2-1; D not resolved. The germline V gene encodes CDR1 MGHDK and CDR2 SYGVNS. V dropped 2 bases and J dropped 0 bases, with 11 bases sitting between them. CDR3 length equals 16 residues. CDR3 protein: CASSEIGMSSYNEQFF. The CDR3 bases are TGTGCCAGCAGTGAAATAGGCATGAGCTCCTACAATGAGCAGTTCTTC.

The chain has TRBV10-2 and TRBJ2-5, with D perhaps matching TRBD1 (5 bases). TRBJ2-7 explains the end of the DNA better; the J call may be wrong. The CDR3 length is 13 residues. CDR1 is WSHSY, CDR2 SAAADI, per germline. CDR3 sequence: CASSVGVLDEQYF. Here the CDR3 DNA reads TGCGCCAGCAGTGTAGGGGTCCTCGACGAGCAGTACTTC.

This clonotype appeared a few times. The chain combines TRBV4-3 with TRBJ2-7; D may be TRBD1 or TRBD2 (5 bases each). Trimming removed 0 bases at V and 5 bases at J, with 11 bases between. The CDR3 sequence is 14 residues long. Germline loops: CDR1 LGHNA, CDR2 YSLEER. The CDR3 spells CASSQEGRRDEQYF. CDR3 DNA: TGCGCCAGCAGCCAAGAGGGACGAAGAGACGAGCAGTACTTC.

The chain employs TRBV20-1 and TRBJ2-1, with 8 positions matching TRBD2. V lost 0 bases and J lost 6; bases outside the gene matches: 7. This CDR3 is built from 15 residues. Germline CDR1 DFQATT, CDR2 SNEGSKA (reference sequence). CDR3: CSAREIGGGLNEQFF. DNA for the CDR3: TGCAGTGCTAGAGAAATCGGCGGGGGGCTCAATGAGCAGTTCTTC.

The chain links TRBV4-3 to TRBJ2-5, with D unclear. The germline V gene has CDR1 LGHNA and CDR2 YSLEER. The CDR3 contains 14 residues. V was clipped by 0 bases and J by 4 bases, with 9 bases between them. The CDR3 region has the DNA TGCGCCAGCAGCCAAGAAAGGGTTATAGAGACCCAGTACTTC. Its translation is CASSQERVIETQYF.

This clonotype was counted only a few times. This chain joins TRBV7-3 and TRBJ2-3, with 7 bases that match TRBD2. Germline V CDR1 and CDR2: SGHTA, FQGTGA. This CDR3 contains 14 residues. The V and J ends lost 3 bases and 5 bases, in that order; junction bases with no gene match: 5. The CDR3 reads CASSFYGRGDTQYF. The DNA for the CDR3 is TGTGCCAGCAGCTTTTATGGGAGGGGAGATACGCAGTATTTT.

The rearrangement joins TRBV10-3 to TRBJ2-7, with D maybe TRBD2 (7 bases). CDR3 length: 11 amino acids. Germline values: CDR1 ENHRY, CDR2 SYGVKD. The CDR3 is CAGGGHDEQYF. The CDR3 DNA follows: TGTGCGGGAGGGGGTCACGACGAGCAGTACTTC.

Details on this clonotype: The germline gene is not matched at one end of the junction; a read error may be the cause. This chain joins TRBV12-3 or TRBV12-4 and TRBJ2-1, with 10 positions matching TRBD2. The CDR3 is made up of 11 amino acids. The CDR3 region is CASSLAGDHFF. CDR3 coding DNA: TGTGCCAGCAGTCTAGCGGGAGATCACTTCTTC.

The rearrangement links TRBV12-3 or TRBV12-4 to TRBJ2-3; D possibly corresponds to TRBD1 (5 bases). The V end was cut by 6 bases, the J end by 2 bases, with 9 bases between. CDR3 length equals 13 residues. This CDR3 reads CASSRTITDTQYF. CDR3 nucleotides: TGTGCCAGCAGCCGGACAATCACAGATACGCAGTATTTT.

This rearrangement joins TRBV20-1 to TRBJ2-4, with 8 bases identical to TRBD2. The V gene's germline CDR1 is DFQATT and CDR2 SNEGSKA (reference sequence). V was pared by 1 base and J by 8 bases, with 19 bases of the junction left unmatched. The CDR3 length is 18 residues. CDR3: CSARVTLERGTTLDIQYF. CDR3 DNA: TGCAGTGCTAGAGTCACCTTGGAGCGGGGGACGACCTTGGACATTCAGTACTTC.

This clonotype was observed a few times. This rearrangement joins TRBV29-1 to TRBJ2-7; 9 bases are a match to TRBD1. The CDR3 consists of 14 residues. V shed 7 bases, J shed 6 bases, and the junction held 13 bases outside the gene matches. Germline V gives CDR1 SQVTM, CDR2 ANQGSEA. This CDR3 is CSARGGQGGGEQYF. In DNA, the CDR3 is TGCAGCGCCCGCGGGGGACAGGGTGGTGGCGAGCAGTACTTC.

V gene TRBV7-2 combines with J gene TRBJ2-4, with D possibly being TRBD2 (7 bases). The CDR3 runs to 16 residues. The V gene lost 2 bases and the J gene lost 3 bases, with 14 bases spanning the gap. Germline CDR1 reads SGHTA; CDR2 reads FQGNSA. The CDR3 loop reads CASSLRGGLVKNIQYF. CDR3 nucleotide sequence: TGTGCCAGCAGCTTAAGGGGGGGCCTGGTCAAAAACATTCAGTACTTC.